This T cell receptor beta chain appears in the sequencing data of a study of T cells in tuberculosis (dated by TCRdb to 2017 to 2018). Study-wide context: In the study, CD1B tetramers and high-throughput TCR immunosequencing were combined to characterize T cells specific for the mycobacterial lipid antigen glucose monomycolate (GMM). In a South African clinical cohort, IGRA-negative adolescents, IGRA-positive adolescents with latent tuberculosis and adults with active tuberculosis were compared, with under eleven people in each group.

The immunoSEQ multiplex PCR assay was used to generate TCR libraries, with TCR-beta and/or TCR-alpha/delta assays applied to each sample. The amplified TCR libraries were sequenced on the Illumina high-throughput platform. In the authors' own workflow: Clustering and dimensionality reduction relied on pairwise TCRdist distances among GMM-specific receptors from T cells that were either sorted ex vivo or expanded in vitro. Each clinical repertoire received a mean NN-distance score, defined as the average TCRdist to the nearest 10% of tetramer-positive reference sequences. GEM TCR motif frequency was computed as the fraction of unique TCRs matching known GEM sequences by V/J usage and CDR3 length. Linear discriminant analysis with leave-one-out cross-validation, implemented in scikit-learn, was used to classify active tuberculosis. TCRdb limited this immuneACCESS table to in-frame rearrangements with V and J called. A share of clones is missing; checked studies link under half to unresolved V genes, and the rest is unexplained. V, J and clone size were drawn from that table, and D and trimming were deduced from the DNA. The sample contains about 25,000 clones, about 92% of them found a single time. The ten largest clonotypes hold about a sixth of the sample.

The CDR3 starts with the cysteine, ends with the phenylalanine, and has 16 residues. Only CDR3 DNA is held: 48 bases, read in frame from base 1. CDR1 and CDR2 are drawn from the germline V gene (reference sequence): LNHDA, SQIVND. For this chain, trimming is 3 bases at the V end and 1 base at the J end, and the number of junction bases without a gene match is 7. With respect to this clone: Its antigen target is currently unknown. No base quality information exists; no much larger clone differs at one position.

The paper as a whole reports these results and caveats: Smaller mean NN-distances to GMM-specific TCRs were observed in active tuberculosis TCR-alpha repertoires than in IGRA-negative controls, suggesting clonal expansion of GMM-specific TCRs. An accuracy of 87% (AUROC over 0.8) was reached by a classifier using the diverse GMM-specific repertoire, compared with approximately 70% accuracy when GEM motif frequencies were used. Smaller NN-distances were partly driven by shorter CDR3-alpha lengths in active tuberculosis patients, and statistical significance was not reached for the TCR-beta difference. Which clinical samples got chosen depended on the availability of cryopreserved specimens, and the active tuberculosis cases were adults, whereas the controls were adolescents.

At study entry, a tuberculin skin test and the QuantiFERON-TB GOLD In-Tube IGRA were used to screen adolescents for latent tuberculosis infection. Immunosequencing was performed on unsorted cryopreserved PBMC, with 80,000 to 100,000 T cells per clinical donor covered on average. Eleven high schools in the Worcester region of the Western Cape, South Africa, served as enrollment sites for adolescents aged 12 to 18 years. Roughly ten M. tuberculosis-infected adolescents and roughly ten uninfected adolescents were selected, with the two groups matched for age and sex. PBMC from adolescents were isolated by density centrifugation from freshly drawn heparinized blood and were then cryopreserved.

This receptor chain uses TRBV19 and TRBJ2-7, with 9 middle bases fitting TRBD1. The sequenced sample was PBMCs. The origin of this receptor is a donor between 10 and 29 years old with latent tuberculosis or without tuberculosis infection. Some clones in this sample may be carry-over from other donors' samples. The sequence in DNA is TGTGCCAGTAGTATCTCCGGGACAGGGAAGTCCTACGAGCAGTACTTC. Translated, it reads CASSISGTGKSYEQYF.